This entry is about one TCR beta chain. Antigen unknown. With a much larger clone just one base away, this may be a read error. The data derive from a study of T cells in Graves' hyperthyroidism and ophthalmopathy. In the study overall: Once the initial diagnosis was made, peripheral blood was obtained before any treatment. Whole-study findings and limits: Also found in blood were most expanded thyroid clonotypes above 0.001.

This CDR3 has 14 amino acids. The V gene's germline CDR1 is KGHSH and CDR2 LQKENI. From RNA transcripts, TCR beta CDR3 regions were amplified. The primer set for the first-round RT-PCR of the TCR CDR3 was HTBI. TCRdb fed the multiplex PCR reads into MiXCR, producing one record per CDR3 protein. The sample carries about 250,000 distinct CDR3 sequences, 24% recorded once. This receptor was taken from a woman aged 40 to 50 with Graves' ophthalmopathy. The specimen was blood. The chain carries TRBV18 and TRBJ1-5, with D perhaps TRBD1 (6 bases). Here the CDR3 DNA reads TGTGACAGCTCACCCCAGGGACAATTCCAGCCCCAGCATTTT. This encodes CDSSPQGQFQPQHF.